A selection of T cell receptor beta chains follows, all from one sample in a study of T cell repertoires in cytomegalovirus infection. TCRdb reprocessed the reads via MiXCR and lists one record per CDR3 protein. The data contain over 250,000 distinct CDR3 sequences, 20% to 25% of them seen just once; the ten biggest clones take up approximately 19%. Their cognate antigens are unknown. Sequenced here: cultured PBMCs, sampled from culture after CMV antigen stimulation. The receptors here all came from a human donor in good health (CMV status not recorded). Some clones in this sample may be carry-over from other donors' samples. CDR3s include the opening cysteine and the closing phenylalanine or tryptophan. A D gene is named only where the DNA matches it firmly. Some rows mark clone size as missing; the rest say once, few, many or name a class of expanded clone.

CDR3 DNA: TGTGCCAGCAGCTTCACTAGCGCGACCTACGAGCAGTACTTC; CDR3 protein: CASSFTSATYEQYF; J gene: TRBJ2-7; clone size: many; D gene: TRBD2; V gene: TRBV7-6
CDR3 DNA: TGTGCCAGCAGCTTAGTTAGGGCCGTGGACAGGGAGGGAAAGTTCTTC; CDR3 protein: CASSLVRAVDREGKFF; J gene: TRBJ2-1; clone size: many; D gene: -; V gene: TRBV7-2
CDR3 DNA: TGTGCCAGCAGTCCCGATATGACAGGGACCGTGGACACCGGGGAGCTGTTTTTT; CDR3 protein: CASSPDMTGTVDTGELFF; J gene: TRBJ2-2; clone size: many; D gene: TRBD1; V gene: TRBV6-8
CDR3 DNA: TGTGCCTGGAGTATTTCCGGGACTCTAGGTGACACCATATATTTT; CDR3 protein: CAWSISGTLGDTIYF; J gene: TRBJ1-3; clone size: -; D gene: -; V gene: TRBV30
CDR3 DNA: TGTGCCAGCAGAAGGACTAGCGGGGGGAAAAATGAGCAGTTCTTC; CDR3 protein: CASRRTSGGKNEQFF; J gene: TRBJ2-1; clone size: once; D gene: TRBD2; V gene: TRBV6-2/TRBV6-3
CDR3 DNA: TGCGCCAGCAGTGAGATAGAGACTTCCGGCTATGGCTACACCTTC; CDR3 protein: CASSEIETSGYGYTF; J gene: TRBJ1-2; clone size: few; D gene: -; V gene: TRBV10-2
CDR3 DNA: TGTGCTAGTGGCCCGACCATAGTAGCGGGATACAATGAGCAGTTCTTC; CDR3 protein: CASGPTIVAGYNEQFF; J gene: TRBJ2-1; clone size: -; D gene: TRBD2; V gene: TRBV12-5
CDR3 DNA: TGTGCCAGCAGCTTAGACCTCGTATCCACCGGGGAGCTGTTTTTT; CDR3 protein: CASSLDLVSTGELFF; J gene: TRBJ2-2; clone size: many; D gene: -; V gene: TRBV7-2
CDR3 DNA: TGCGCCAGCAGCTTGAGAGGTACCAGGAACACTGAAGCTTTCTTT; CDR3 protein: CASSLRGTRNTEAFF; J gene: TRBJ1-1; clone size: few; D gene: -; V gene: TRBV5-1
CDR3 DNA: TGTGCCAGCAGCCCGCCCGGAGCTATGGCTGAAAAACTGTTTTTT; CDR3 protein: CASSPPGAMAEKLFF; J gene: TRBJ1-4; clone size: -; D gene: -; V gene: TRBV7-9
CDR3 DNA: TGTGCCAGCAGTTACTCGGGGACGGACTACGAGCAGTACTTC; CDR3 protein: CASSYSGTDYEQYF; J gene: TRBJ2-7; clone size: -; D gene: -; V gene: TRBV6-2/TRBV6-3
CDR3 DNA: TGTGCCAGCAGCCCCCAGGTCACATACGAGCAGTACTTC; CDR3 protein: CASSPQVTYEQYF; J gene: TRBJ2-7; clone size: -; D gene: -; V gene: TRBV7-9
CDR3 DNA: TGTGCCAGCAGTTCGCGGGACAGGGGCTCCTACGAGCAGTACTTC; CDR3 protein: CASSSRDRGSYEQYF; J gene: TRBJ2-7; clone size: -; D gene: TRBD1; V gene: TRBV27
CDR3 DNA: TGTGCCAGCACCAAGGGTAGGCGACTAGCGGAAAACACCGGGGAGCTGTTTTTT; CDR3 protein: CASTKGRRLAENTGELFF; J gene: TRBJ2-2; clone size: -; D gene: TRBD2; V gene: TRBV6-2/TRBV6-3
CDR3 DNA: TGTGCCAGCAGTCCACTAACCCCACGGGGGGTGAACACTGAAGCTTTCTTT; CDR3 protein: CASSPLTPRGVNTEAFF; J gene: TRBJ1-1; clone size: -; D gene: -; V gene: TRBV27
CDR3 DNA: TGTGCCAGCAGCTGGACTGGCGGGAGGAGGTTTGAGGAGCAGTTCTTC; CDR3 protein: CASSWTGGRRFEEQFF; J gene: TRBJ2-1; clone size: -; D gene: TRBD2; V gene: TRBV5-5
CDR3 DNA: TGTGCCAGCAGTGAACAGGGGGACACCGGGGAGCTGTTTTTT; CDR3 protein: CASSEQGDTGELFF; J gene: TRBJ2-2; clone size: few; D gene: TRBD1; V gene: TRBV6-4
CDR3 DNA: TGTGCCAGCAGCTTAAGTCCAGCGGGAGGCGCAGATACGCAGTATTTT; CDR3 protein: CASSLSPAGGADTQYF; J gene: TRBJ2-3; clone size: -; D gene: TRBD2; V gene: TRBV7-2
CDR3 DNA: TGTGCCAGCAGCTTTTCGCGGGCTAGCGGAAAAGATACGCAGTATTTT; CDR3 protein: CASSFSRASGKDTQYF; J gene: TRBJ2-3; clone size: many; D gene: TRBD2; V gene: TRBV7-2
CDR3 DNA: TGCGCCAGCAGCCAAGAAGGCCTAGCGTTTTTTGCGGGTTATCCTTACGAGCAGTACTTC; CDR3 protein: CASSQEGLAFFAGYPYEQYF; J gene: TRBJ2-7; clone size: -; D gene: -; V gene: TRBV4-3